The 13 T cell receptor beta chains below were found in one sample sequenced in a study of graft-versus-host responses after intestinal transplantation. The repertoire was sequenced with immunoSEQ multiplex PCR; TCRdb's copy has only in-frame clones and lacks some. This sample yields 84,000 or so clones, of which approximately 92% are seen a single time; about 0.28% belongs to the top ten. These receptors lack a known antigen. The sample was unstimulated CD4+ T cells sorted from spleen or lymph node cells, taken before intestinal transplant. These receptors were collected from a human donor who received an intestinal transplant.

The chain combines TRBV19 with TRBJ2-3; 16 bases map to TRBD2. Germline V gene sequence: CDR1 LNHDA, CDR2 SQIVND (reference sequence). The V gene end was trimmed by 4 bases and the J gene end by 2 bases; junction bases not matched to a gene: 12. There are 20 residues in the CDR3. The CDR3 DNA is TGTGCCAGTAGTACAACGCTCATGGGGACTAGCGGGAGGGCCACAGATACGCAGTATTTT. Translated: CASSTTLMGTSGRATDTQYF.

J is TRBJ2-2 and V is TRBV7-7; no definite D call. Germline loops: CDR1 SSHAT, CDR2 FNYEAQ (reference sequence). Deletions cut 5 bases from V and 5 bases from J, with 12 bases between. The CDR3 spans 14 residues. CDR3 protein: CASSNRPSTGELFF. CDR3 nucleotides: TGTGCCAGCAGCAACCGGCCGTCGACCGGGGAGCTGTTTTTT. Looking up the rest from reference TRBV7-7 and TRBJ2-2 gives the full variable domain: GAGVSQSPRYKVTKRGQDVTLRCDPISSHATLYWYQQALGQGPEFLTYFNYEAQPDKSGLPSDRFSAERPEGSISTLTIQRTEQRDSAMYRCASSNRPSTGELFFGEGSRLTVL.

This chain links TRBV4-1 with TRBJ2-7; tentative D call: TRBD1 (6 bases). V was cut by 4 bases and J by 2 bases, with 15 bases left in between. Germline CDR1 is MGHRA and CDR2 is YSYEKL. This CDR3 contains 15 residues. The CDR3 is CASSPRTTGAYEQYF. The CDR3 coding sequence is TGCGCCAGCAGCCCAAGAACGACAGGAGCCTACGAGCAGTACTTC.

The chain combines TRBV27 with TRBJ2-1, with TRBD2 identical over 7 bases. The J segment lost 0 bases and the V segment lost 7 bases, leaving 15 bases of the junction unmatched. The V gene's germline CDR1 is MNHEY and CDR2 SMNVEV (reference sequence). The CDR3 has 18 amino acids. CDR3 residues: CASNGAERDQNSYNEQFF. The CDR3 DNA reads as TGTGCCAGCAACGGTGCGGAGCGGGACCAGAACTCCTACAATGAGCAGTTCTTC.

This chain joins TRBV6-1 and TRBJ2-7; D is ambiguous. The V gene's germline CDR1 is MNHNS and CDR2 SASEGT. This CDR3 comprises 15 residues. The V end was cut by 3 bases, the J end by 0 bases, with 12 bases between. The CDR3 sequence is CASSDRRAGSYEQYF. DNA for the CDR3: TGTGCCAGCAGTGACAGGCGAGCCGGCTCCTACGAGCAGTACTTC.

The chain has TRBV4-2 and TRBJ2-7; a possible D gene is TRBD2 (6 bases). V was clipped by 0 bases and J by 5 bases, with 20 bases between them. Germline V gene lookup returns CDR1 LGHNA and CDR2 YNFKEQ. This CDR3 region has 17 residues. CDR3 sequence (DNA): TGTGCCAGCAGCCAAGAGTCGATGGGGGATAGCGGAGACGAGCAGTACTTC. Translating gives CASSQESMGDSGDEQYF.

The rearrangement joins TRBV6-8 to TRBJ2-7; D gene uncertain. Per germline, CDR1 MNHGY and CDR2 SAAAGT. The CDR3 has 15 amino acids. V dropped 5 bases and J dropped 3 bases, with 17 bases sitting between them. The CDR3 protein is CASSRDSRTLYEQYF. DNA for the CDR3: TGTGCCAGCAGTCGCGATTCTCGGACGCTCTACGAGCAGTACTTC.

The CDR3 spells CASSSGLAGVLDTQYF. The CDR3 DNA reads as TGCGCCAGCAGCAGCGGACTAGCGGGAGTGCTAGATACGCAGTATTTT. The rearrangement joins TRBV5-1 to TRBJ2-3, with 13 bases identical to TRBD2. Germline CDR1 reads SGHRS; CDR2 reads YFSETQ. The J segment lost 5 bases and the V segment lost 4 bases, leaving 7 bases of the junction unmatched. The CDR3 has 16 residues.

This clone was recorded a few times. The chain employs TRBV7-9 and TRBJ2-7; TRBD2 might be the D (6 bases). The V gene's germline CDR1 is SEHNR and CDR2 FQNEAQ (reference sequence). V gave up 5 bases and J gave up 6 bases, with 20 bases separating them. The CDR3 length is 15 residues. This CDR3 reads CASSERLGGGAEQYF. DNA for the CDR3: TGTGCCAGCAGCGAACGATTGGGCGGCGGGGCCGAGCAGTACTTC.

CDR3 residues: CASSAGQGNEQYF. CDR3 bases: TGCGCCAGCAGCGCGGGACAGGGGAACGAGCAGTACTTC. The rearrangement joins TRBV5-1 to TRBJ2-7, with TRBD1 matching 10 bases. V lost 4 bases to trimming and J lost 5 bases; unmatched junction nucleotides: 3. The germline V gene has CDR1 SGHRS and CDR2 YFSETQ. The CDR3 runs to 13 residues.

The genes are TRBV6-1 and TRBJ1-5, with D perhaps matching TRBD1 (5 bases). CDR1 and CDR2 from the germline V gene are MNHNS and SASEGT. The length of the CDR3 is 14 residues. Trimming cost V 5 bases and J 4 bases, with 12 bases left between them. The CDR3 DNA follows: TGTGCCAGCAGTTTGAGCGGGGGGAATCAGCCCCAGCATTTT. Protein: CASSLSGGNQPQHF.

This chain connects TRBV27 to TRBJ2-7, with 9 nucleotides matching TRBD2. The CDR3 consists of 14 residues. Germline V CDR1 and CDR2: MNHEY, SMNVEV (reference sequence). Losses at the gene ends were 5 bases for V and 5 bases for J; bases not matched to a gene: 7. The CDR3, as DNA: TGTGCCAGCAGTCCTTTAGCGGGAGTCGACGAGCAGTACTTC. As protein: CASSPLAGVDEQYF.

The rearrangement joins TRBV5-5 to TRBJ2-7; no clear D. Trimming took 1 base from V and 2 from J, leaving 4 bases between them. CDR3 length: 12 residues. CDR1 SGHKS and CDR2 YYEKEE come from the germline V gene (reference sequence). The DNA of the CDR3 is TGTGCCAGCAGCTTGTATGCCTACGAGCAGTACTTC. Its translation: CASSLYAYEQYF.